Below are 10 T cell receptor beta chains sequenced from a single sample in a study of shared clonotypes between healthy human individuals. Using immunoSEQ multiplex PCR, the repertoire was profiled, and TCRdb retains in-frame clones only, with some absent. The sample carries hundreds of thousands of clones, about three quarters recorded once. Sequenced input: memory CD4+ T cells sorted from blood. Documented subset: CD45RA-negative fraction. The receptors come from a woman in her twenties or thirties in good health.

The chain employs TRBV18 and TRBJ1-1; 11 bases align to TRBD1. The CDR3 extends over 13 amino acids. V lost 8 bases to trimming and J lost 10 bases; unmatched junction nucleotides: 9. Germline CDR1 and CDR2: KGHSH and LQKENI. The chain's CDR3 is CASARDRGFAAFF. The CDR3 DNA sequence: TGTGCCAGCGCCCGGGACAGGGGGTTTGCAGCTTTCTTT.

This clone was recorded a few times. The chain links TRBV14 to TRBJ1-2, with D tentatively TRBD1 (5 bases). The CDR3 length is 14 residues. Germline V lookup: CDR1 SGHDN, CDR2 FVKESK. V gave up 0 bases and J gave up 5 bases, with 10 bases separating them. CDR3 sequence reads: CASSQDSGPYGYTF. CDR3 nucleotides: TGTGCCAGCAGCCAAGATTCAGGGCCTTATGGCTACACCTTC.

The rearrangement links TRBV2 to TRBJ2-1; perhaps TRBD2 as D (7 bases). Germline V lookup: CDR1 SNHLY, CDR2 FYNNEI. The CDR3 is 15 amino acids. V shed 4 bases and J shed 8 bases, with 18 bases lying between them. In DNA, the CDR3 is TGTGCCAGCAGTGGAGGGGGAGGGTTTGCTGATGAGCAGTTCTTC. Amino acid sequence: CASSGGGGFADEQFF.

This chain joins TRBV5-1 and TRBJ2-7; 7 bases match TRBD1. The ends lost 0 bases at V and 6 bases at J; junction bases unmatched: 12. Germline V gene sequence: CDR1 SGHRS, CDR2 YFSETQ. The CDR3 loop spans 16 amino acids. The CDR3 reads CASSLVRDSETSEQYF. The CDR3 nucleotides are TGCGCCAGCAGCTTGGTGAGGGACAGCGAGACTTCCGAGCAGTACTTC.

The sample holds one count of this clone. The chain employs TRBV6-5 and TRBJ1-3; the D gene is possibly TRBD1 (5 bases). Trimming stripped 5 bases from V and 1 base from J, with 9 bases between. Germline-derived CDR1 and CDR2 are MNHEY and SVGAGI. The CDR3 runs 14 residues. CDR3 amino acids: CASSPTESGNTIYF. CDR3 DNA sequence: TGTGCCAGCAGTCCGACAGAATCTGGAAACACCATATATTTT.

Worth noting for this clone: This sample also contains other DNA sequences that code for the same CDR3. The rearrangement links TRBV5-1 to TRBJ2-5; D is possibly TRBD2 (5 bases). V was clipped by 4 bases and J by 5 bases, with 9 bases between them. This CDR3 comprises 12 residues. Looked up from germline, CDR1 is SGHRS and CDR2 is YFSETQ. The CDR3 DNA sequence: TGCGCCAGCAGCCTACGAGGGGAGACCCAGTACTTC. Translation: CASSLRGETQYF.

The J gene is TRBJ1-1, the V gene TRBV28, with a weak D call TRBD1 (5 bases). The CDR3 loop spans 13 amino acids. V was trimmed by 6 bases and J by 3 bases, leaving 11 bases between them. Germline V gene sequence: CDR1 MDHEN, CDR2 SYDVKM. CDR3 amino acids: CASRTEGYTEAFF. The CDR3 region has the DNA TGTGCCAGCAGAACGGAGGGGTACACTGAAGCTTTCTTT.

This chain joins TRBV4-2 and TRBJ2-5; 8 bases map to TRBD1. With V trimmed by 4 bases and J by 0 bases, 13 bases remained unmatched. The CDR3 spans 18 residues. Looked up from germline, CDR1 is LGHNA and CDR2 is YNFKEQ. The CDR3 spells CASSRGRQGARNQETQYF. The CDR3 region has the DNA TGTGCCAGCAGCCGAGGAAGGCAGGGGGCTCGGAACCAAGAGACCCAGTACTTC.

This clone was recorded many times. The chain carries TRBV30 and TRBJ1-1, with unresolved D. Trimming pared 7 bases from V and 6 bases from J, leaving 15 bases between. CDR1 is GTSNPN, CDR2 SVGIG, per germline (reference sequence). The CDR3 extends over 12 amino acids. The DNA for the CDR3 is TGTGCCTCATACAGATACCAGCCTGAAGCTTTCTTT. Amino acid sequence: CASYRYQPEAFF.

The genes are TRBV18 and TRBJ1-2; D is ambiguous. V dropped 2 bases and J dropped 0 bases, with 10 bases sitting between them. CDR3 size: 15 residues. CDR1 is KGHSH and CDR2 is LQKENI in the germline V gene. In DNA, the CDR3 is TGTGCCAGCTCACCAATATCAGCATCTAACTATGGCTACACCTTC. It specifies CASSPISASNYGYTF. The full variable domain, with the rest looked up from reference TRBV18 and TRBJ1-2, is NAGVMQNPRHLVRRRGQEARLRCSPMKGHSHVYWYRQLPEEGLKFMVYLQKENIIDESGMPKERFSAEFPKEGPSILRIQQVVRGDSAAYFCASSPISASNYGYTFGSGTRLTVV.